A single sample gave rise to the 25 T cell receptor beta chains below, sequenced in a study of T cell responses to AZD1222 COVID-19 vaccine (dated by TCRdb to the early 2020s). The intended sense of this specimen's time point label: baseline before first vaccination. To prepare the library, the immunoSEQ multiplex PCR assay was applied. This is the immuneACCESS table as TCRdb keeps it, with only in-frame sequences that have V and J called. A part of the clones is gone; compared with another copy, unresolved V genes explain less than half, and the rest is unexplained. This sample lists about 130,000 clones; around 90% were detected once. The top ten hold approximately 3% of the sample. Sequencing was performed on peripheral blood, taken on day 0 of AZD1222 vaccination. The receptors come from an adult in good health.

The chain employs TRBV6-5 and TRBJ1-2; no clear D. CDR3 length equals 12 residues. V was pared by 5 bases and J by 3 bases, with 7 bases between. The V gene's germline CDR1 is MNHEY and CDR2 SVGAGI. For the CDR3, the DNA is TGTGCCAGCAGTAACAGCCACTATGGCTACACCTTC. Translated, it gives CASSNSHYGYTF.

This chain connects TRBV4-1 to TRBJ2-7; TRBD1 agrees at 8 bases. Trimming took 1 base from V and 6 from J; bases not matched to a gene: 2. Germline V gene data show CDR1 as MGHRA and CDR2 as YSYEKL. This CDR3 region has 13 residues. The CDR3 DNA reads TGCGCCAGCAGCCAAGGACAGGGGCGCGAGCAGTACTTC. Residues: CASSQGQGREQYF.

The chain has TRBV5-6 and TRBJ2-7, with a weak D call TRBD2 (7 bases). Germline lookup yields CDR1 SGHDT and CDR2 YYEEEE. The CDR3 runs to 15 residues. V gave up 4 bases and J gave up 7 bases, with 21 bases separating them. The CDR3 spells CASSTGASGWGEQYF. DNA for the CDR3: TGTGCCAGCAGCACGGGGGCTAGCGGATGGGGTGAGCAGTACTTC.

The chain joins TRBV25-1 to TRBJ2-7; TRBD1 matches at 10 bases. This CDR3 comprises 15 residues. Losses at the gene ends were 2 bases for V and 2 bases for J; bases not matched to a gene: 3. Germline V CDR1 and CDR2: MGHDK, SYGVNS. CDR3 residues: CASSEGTGVTYEQYF. Here the CDR3 DNA reads TGTGCCAGCAGTGAAGGGACAGGGGTGACCTACGAGCAGTACTTC.

V usage is TRBV12-3 or TRBV12-4 and J usage is TRBJ1-2; possibly TRBD1 for D (5 bases). The V end was cut by 3 bases, the J end by 5 bases, with 7 bases between. The CDR3 extends over 12 amino acids. CDR3: CASSFRQYGYTF. The CDR3 coding sequence is TGTGCCAGCAGTTTCCGACAGTATGGCTACACCTTC.

The chain is built from TRBV5-1 and TRBJ1-5; no firm D call. Germline assignment: CDR1 SGHRS and CDR2 YFSETQ. CDR3 length: 15 residues. Trimming stripped 0 bases from V and 0 bases from J, with 7 bases between. The CDR3 here is CASSLVSDSNQPQHF. The DNA for the CDR3 is TGCGCCAGCAGCTTGGTTTCAGATAGCAATCAGCCCCAGCATTTT.

This clone was picked up a small number of times. V usage is TRBV2 and J usage is TRBJ2-7; 10 bases fit TRBD2. CDR1 SNHLY and CDR2 FYNNEI come from the germline V gene. J gave up 0 bases and V 7 bases, and 3 bases lay outside the gene matches. CDR3 length: 14 residues. CDR3 amino acids: CASKGTSASYEQYF. CDR3 nucleotide sequence: TGTGCCAGCAAGGGGACTAGCGCCTCCTACGAGCAGTACTTC. Full variable domain (outside the CDR3, taken from reference TRBV2 and TRBJ2-7): EPEVTQTPSHQVTQMGQEVILRCVPISNHLYFYWYRQILGQKVEFLVSFYNNEISEKSEIFDDQFSVERPDGSNFTLKIRSTKLEDSAMYFCASKGTSASYEQYFGPGTRLTVT.

The rearrangement uses TRBV7-2 and TRBJ2-1, with 9 nucleotides matching TRBD2. The V gene end was trimmed by 4 bases and the J gene end by 3 bases; junction bases not matched to a gene: 7. The CDR3 length is 16 residues. Germline V CDR1 and CDR2: SGHTA, FQGNSA. The CDR3 reads CASSSQAGGLYNEQFF. In DNA form, the CDR3 reads TGTGCCAGCAGCTCCCAAGCGGGAGGCCTCTACAATGAGCAGTTCTTC.

The rearrangement uses TRBV6-5 and TRBJ1-5, with 8 bases aligning to TRBD1. Germline V gene data show CDR1 as MNHEY and CDR2 as SVGAGI. The CDR3 covers 15 residues. Unmatched junction bases numbered 7, after V lost 6 bases and J lost 3 bases. CDR3 sequence reads: CASRKVGQANQPQHF. The CDR3 coding sequence is TGTGCCAGCAGAAAGGTGGGACAGGCCAATCAGCCCCAGCATTTT.

The chain couples TRBV5-1 to TRBJ2-1, with a possible D match to TRBD1 (6 bases). The CDR3 contains 14 residues. The V and J ends lost 2 bases and 6 bases respectively, with 12 bases between them. Germline lookup yields CDR1 SGHRS and CDR2 YFSETQ. The CDR3 is CASSLTGSINEQFF. CDR3 nucleotide sequence: TGCGCCAGCAGCTTAACAGGGTCTATCAATGAGCAGTTCTTC.

This clone appeared once. The rearrangement joins TRBV27 to TRBJ1-1; D is unresolved. Germline V CDR1 and CDR2: MNHEY, SMNVEV (reference sequence). CDR3 length equals 15 residues. Trimming cost V 1 base and J 6 bases, with 15 bases left between them. CDR3 region: CASSLWGGLSSEAFF. CDR3 coding DNA: TGTGCCAGCAGTTTATGGGGAGGTTTGAGTTCTGAAGCTTTCTTT.

The rearrangement links TRBV4-3 to TRBJ2-3; D may be TRBD2 (6 bases). CDR1 and CDR2 from the germline V gene are LGHNA and YSLEER. This CDR3 has 14 amino acids. The V end was cut by 0 bases, the J end by 6 bases, with 10 bases between. The DNA of the CDR3 is TGCGCCAGCAGCCAAGAGCTTGCGGGGGATACGCAGTATTTT. It encodes CASSQELAGDTQYF.

V and J are TRBV5-1 and TRBJ1-3, with D uncertain. V lost 7 bases to trimming and J lost 0 bases, with 11 bases between them. Germline-derived CDR1 and CDR2 are SGHRS and YFSETQ. The CDR3 length is 14 residues. CDR3 sequence: CASCPGGSGNTIYF. Written as DNA, the CDR3 is TGCGCCAGCTGCCCGGGAGGCTCTGGAAACACCATATATTTT. The full variable domain, completed using reference TRBV5-1 and TRBJ1-3, is KAGVTQTPRYLIKTRGQQVTLSCSPISGHRSVSWYQQTPGQGLQFLFEYFSETQRNKGNFPGRFSGRQFSNSRSEMNVSTLELGDSALYLCASCPGGSGNTIYFGEGSWLTVV.

J is TRBJ1-1 and V is TRBV20-1; D not resolved. The CDR3 has 11 amino acids. V gave up 4 bases and J gave up 3 bases, with 6 bases separating them. Per the germline V gene, CDR1 is DFQATT and CDR2 is SNEGSKA (reference sequence). The chain's CDR3 is CSAILYTEAFF. The CDR3 DNA reads TGCAGTGCTATTTTATACACTGAAGCTTTCTTT.

This chain links TRBV4-3 with TRBJ2-1; unclear D gene. Germline CDR1 reads LGHNA; CDR2 reads YSLEER. The germline V and J ends were trimmed by 1 base and 2 bases, with 3 bases remaining between them. The CDR3 extends over 13 amino acids. CDR3 sequence reads: CASSQGPYNEQFF. CDR3 bases: TGCGCCAGCAGCCAAGGGCCCTACAATGAGCAGTTCTTC.

V is TRBV5-1 and J is TRBJ1-6; 8 bases map to TRBD1. This CDR3 is built from 14 residues. V shed 2 bases, J shed 9 bases, and the junction held 4 bases outside the gene matches. Germline CDR1 reads SGHRS; CDR2 reads YFSETQ. The CDR3 protein is CASSLQGERSPLHF. CDR3 DNA sequence: TGCGCCAGCAGCTTACAGGGGGAACGTTCACCCCTCCACTTT.

V and J are TRBV5-1 and TRBJ1-1; weak D call: TRBD1 (6 bases). The CDR3 spans 15 residues. Deletions cut 5 bases from V and 10 bases from J, with 24 bases between. Germline CDR1 is SGHRS and CDR2 is YFSETQ. In DNA, the CDR3 is TGCGCCAGCAGGAACAACCCCACCGACAGGCTCGGAGCTTTCTTT. Protein product: CASRNNPTDRLGAFF.

V is TRBV18 and J is TRBJ1-5; D is unresolved. The V gene's germline CDR1 is KGHSH and CDR2 LQKENI. The CDR3 has 15 amino acids. V was shortened by 0 bases and J by 4 bases, with 10 bases between the two germline ends. Here the CDR3 DNA reads TGTGCCAGCTCACCACCAGAGAAGGGTAATCAGCCCCAGCATTTT. This gives the protein CASSPPEKGNQPQHF.

The rearrangement links TRBV6-6 to TRBJ2-7, with 9 positions matching TRBD2. J lost 12 bases, V lost 3 bases, and 6 bases had no gene match. The germline V gene has CDR1 MNHNY and CDR2 SVGAGI (reference sequence). The CDR3 length is 12 residues. The CDR3 is CASSYTSGSPYF. As DNA, the CDR3 is TGTGCCAGCAGTTATACTAGCGGGTCGCCGTACTTC.

The chain links TRBV24-1 to TRBJ1-5; 9 bases fit TRBD1. Germline V gene lookup returns CDR1 KGHDR and CDR2 SFDVKD. This CDR3 spans 17 amino acids. Trimming took 2 bases from V and 4 from J; bases not matched to a gene: 8. The CDR3 coding sequence is TGTGCCACCAGTGATTCCGCGGACAGGGGACCGAATCAGCCCCAGCATTTT. As protein: CATSDSADRGPNQPQHF.

This rearrangement joins TRBV6-1 to TRBJ2-1, with 9 positions matching TRBD2. V gave up 4 bases and J gave up 1 base; unmatched junction bases: 11. The CDR3 extends over 18 amino acids. The germline gives CDR1 MNHNS, CDR2 SASEGT. The CDR3 nucleotides read TGTGCCAGCAGTGTTAATCGCGGGAGGGGATTGTCCTACAATGAGCAGTTCTTC. Its translation: CASSVNRGRGLSYNEQFF.

The chain combines TRBV5-4 with TRBJ1-3; TRBD1 aligns across 8 bases. The CDR3 totals 17 residues. Germline V gene data show CDR1 as SGHNT and CDR2 as YYREEE (reference sequence). Trimming took 0 bases from V and 0 from J; bases not matched to a gene: 5. The DNA for the CDR3 is TGTGCCAGCAGCTTGGGTCGGGACAGGAGCTCTGGAAACACCATATATTTT. It specifies CASSLGRDRSSGNTIYF.

The rearrangement joins TRBV24-1 to TRBJ2-1, with TRBD2 matching 13 bases. The J segment lost 7 bases and the V segment lost 3 bases, leaving 5 bases of the junction unmatched. CDR1 is KGHDR, CDR2 SFDVKD, per germline. The CDR3 length is 16 residues. The CDR3 is CATSDTGTSGANEQFF. CDR3 nucleotide sequence: TGTGCCACCAGTGATACCGGGACTAGCGGGGCAAATGAGCAGTTCTTC.

The chain is built from TRBV27 and TRBJ2-7, with 7 nucleotides matching TRBD1. Germline V gene lookup returns CDR1 MNHEY and CDR2 SMNVEV (reference sequence). The CDR3 is 14 amino acids. J gave up 3 bases and V 4 bases, and 6 bases lay outside the gene matches. CDR3 region: CASSYGQEFYEQYF. The CDR3 DNA sequence: TGTGCCAGCAGTTACGGACAGGAATTCTACGAGCAGTACTTC.

This clone was found a few times. This chain joins TRBV29-1 and TRBJ2-3; 9 bases fit TRBD1. The J segment lost 6 bases and the V segment lost 3 bases, leaving 13 bases of the junction unmatched. Germline CDR1 is SQVTM and CDR2 is ANQGSEA. This CDR3 has 16 amino acids. The CDR3 is CSVDGVRTGVVDTQYF. The CDR3, as DNA: TGCAGCGTTGACGGGGTCCGGACAGGGGTGGTTGATACGCAGTATTTT.